These 3 T cell receptor beta chains originate from one sample sequenced in a study of shared clonotypes between healthy human individuals. The protocol was immunoSEQ multiplex PCR, while the TCRdb copy is restricted to in-frame clones and leaves out a portion. In the table there are 2,500,000 or so clones, 80% to 95% of which are singletons. Source material: naive CD4+ T cells from PBMCs. Subset defined: CD45RA+ positively selected. The receptors come from a man younger than 30 in good health. Some clones in this sample may be carry-over from other donors' samples.

The chain carries TRBV9 and TRBJ2-1, with a tentative D call TRBD2 (7 bases). The V and J ends lost 4 bases and 4 bases respectively, with 18 bases between them. Germline V gene sequence: CDR1 SGDLS, CDR2 YYNGEE. The CDR3 length is 16 residues. The CDR3 region has the DNA TGTGCCAGCAGCCCGAGGGGGGGACTCTTATACAATGAGCAGTTCTTC. Its translation is CASSPRGGLLYNEQFF.

This clone has just one count. The rearrangement links TRBV5-6 to TRBJ2-5, with D maybe TRBD1 (6 bases). V was clipped by 4 bases and J by 1 base, with 17 bases between them. In germline, CDR1 is SGHDT, CDR2 YYEEEE. The CDR3 length is 16 residues. DNA of the CDR3: TGTGCCAGCAGCCCCTGGGGCAGGGGATCCCAAGAGACCCAGTACTTC. Amino acid sequence: CASSPWGRGSQETQYF.

The chain couples TRBV10-3 to TRBJ2-2; 9 bases map to TRBD1. Trimming took 8 bases from V and 5 from J; bases not matched to a gene: 9. In germline, CDR1 is ENHRY, CDR2 SYGVKD. The CDR3 consists of 15 residues. The CDR3, as DNA: TGTGCCATCGGAAACAGGGGGCGACGGACCGGGGAGCTGTTTTTT. This codes for CAIGNRGRRTGELFF.